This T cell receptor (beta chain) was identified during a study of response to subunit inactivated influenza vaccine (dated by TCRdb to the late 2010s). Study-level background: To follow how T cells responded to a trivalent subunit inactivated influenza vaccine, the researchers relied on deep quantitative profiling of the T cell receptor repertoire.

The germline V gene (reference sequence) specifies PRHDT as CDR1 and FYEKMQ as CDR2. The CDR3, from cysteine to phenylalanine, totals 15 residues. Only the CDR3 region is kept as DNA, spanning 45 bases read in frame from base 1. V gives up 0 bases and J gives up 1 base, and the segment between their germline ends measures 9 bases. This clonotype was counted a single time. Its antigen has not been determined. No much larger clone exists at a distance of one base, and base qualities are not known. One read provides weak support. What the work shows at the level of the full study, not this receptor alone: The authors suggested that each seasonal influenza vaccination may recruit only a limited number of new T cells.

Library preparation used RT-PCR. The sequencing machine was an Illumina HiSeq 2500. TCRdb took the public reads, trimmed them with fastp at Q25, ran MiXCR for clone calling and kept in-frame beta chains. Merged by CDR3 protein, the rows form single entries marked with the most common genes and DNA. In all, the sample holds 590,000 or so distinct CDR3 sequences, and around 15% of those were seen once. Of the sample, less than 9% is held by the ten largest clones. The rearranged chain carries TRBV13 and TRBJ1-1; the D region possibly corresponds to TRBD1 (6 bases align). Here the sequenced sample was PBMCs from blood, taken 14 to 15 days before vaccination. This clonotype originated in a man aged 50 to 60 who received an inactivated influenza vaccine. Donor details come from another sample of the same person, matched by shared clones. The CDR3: CASSLGRTANTEAFF. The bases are TGTGCCAGCAGCTTAGGTAGGACAGCGAACACTGAAGCTTTCTTT.